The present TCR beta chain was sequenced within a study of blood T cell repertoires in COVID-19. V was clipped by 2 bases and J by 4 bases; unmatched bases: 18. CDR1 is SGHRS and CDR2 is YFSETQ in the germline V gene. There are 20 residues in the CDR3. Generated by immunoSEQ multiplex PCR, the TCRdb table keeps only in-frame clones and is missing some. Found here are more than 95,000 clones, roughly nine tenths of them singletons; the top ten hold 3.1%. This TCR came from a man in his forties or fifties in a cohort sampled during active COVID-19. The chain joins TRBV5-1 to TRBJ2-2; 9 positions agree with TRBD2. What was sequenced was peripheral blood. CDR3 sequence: CASSFGLASGTIQVTGELFF. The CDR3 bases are TGCGCCAGCAGCTTTGGCCTTGCTAGCGGGACAATCCAGGTCACCGGGGAGCTGTTTTTT.